This record concerns one TCR beta chain sequence. The antigen it recognizes is unknown. No base qualities exist here, and no much larger clone lies one base off it. These data belong to a study of cytomegalovirus exposure and HLA in healthy donors (dated by TCRdb to the late 2010s). Some background on the complete study: An earlier analysis of 587 of the donors reported approximately 300 Gb of sequence data and 117 million unique TCR beta sequences from about 200 million T cells. An early release covering approximately 600 HLA-typed donors comprised about 310 gigabases of sequencing data and 85 million or so unique TCR sequences. Of the roughly 400 genotyped donors, 65% to 90% fell in the genetic ancestry cluster associated with self-reported Caucasian donors. The study was designed to test whether signatures of past pathogen exposure could be identified by cataloging public T cell receptors. The study profiled the T cell repertoires of under 850 subjects by immunosequencing and related them to cytomegalovirus serostatus. In addition to the first cohort of several hundred subjects, a separate validation cohort of 130 or so different subjects was used. To predict cytomegalovirus infection status, the study combined high-throughput TCR immunosequencing, statistical association of individual TCRs with disease status, and machine learning. In a later analysis, previously published TCR beta repertoires from 600 to 850 donors were re-analyzed and high-resolution HLA genotyping was added so that TCR occurrence patterns could be studied. In the later analysis, no new phenotypic data were used to find candidate immune exposures; instead, reliance was placed on TCR beta sequences and their occurrence across donors. An earlier analysis of 587 of the donors used high-throughput TCR beta sequencing to judge whether each TCR beta V gene segment behaved as functional or pseudogenic. Donor age, sex, ethnicity and CMV serostatus were compiled together with the repertoire data. Genome-wide SNP genotypes for about 65% of the 666 donors were used in a later genetic analysis, which treated that subset as a discovery cohort. All discovery cohort repertoires had been generated using a single sequencing platform. Class I and class II HLA loci were covered by the typing at four-digit resolution. The number of donors typed differed by locus, with 629-630 for A, B, C, DRB1 and DQB1, roughly 520 for DQA1, 606 for DPA1, and approximately 470 for DPB1. Roughly five DR-DQ haplotypes were handled as single units for association and clustering because linkage in the cohort was strong. On average, roughly 250,000 unique TCR beta nucleotide sequences were sequenced per donor among roughly 430 genotyped donors of the cohort, with approximately 18% of those sequences being non-productive. Results the study describes overall, beyond this receptor: Linkage disequilibrium might explain the correlated functional status among segregating V segments, but an unknown experimental factor could not be ruled out. For the cohort, immune exposure information was limited to CMV serostatus. V-gene and J-gene trimming of TCR beta chains was associated with a missense DCLRE1C variant in a later genetic analysis, and the association was replicated in an independent cohort. Across donors, most TCR sequences were observed very rarely, whereas some public TCRs were present in many individuals. Roughly uniform sequencing depth across donors was assumed in presence/absence analyses, although this assumption may not hold. The cohort was sequenced for TCR beta chains only, and without alpha or paired-chain data the features that could be detected were limited. A few of the identified cytomegalovirus-associated TCR beta chains were confirmed in vitro to be specific for cytomegalovirus antigens. A group of highly shared sequence variants was considered likely to be a technical artifact of the sequencing pipeline. At a false discovery rate of 0.05, a later analysis linked around 15,000 TCR beta sequences to specific HLA alleles. The classifier was reported to diagnose cytomegalovirus status with high specificity and sensitivity in both the original cohort and the validation cohort. Some IMGT-functional V segments, including TRBV6-2 and TRBV6-3, could not be told apart with the 87-base-pair reads, so those segments were excluded. A later analysis reported that several top co-occurrence clusters appeared linked to parvovirus B19, influenza, CMV and Epstein-Barr virus. A total of about 180 TCR beta chains were listed by the study as associated with cytomegalovirus. According to a later analysis, TCR association rates differed among HLA loci, with DRB1 alleles showing the most associated TCRs and HLA-C alleles showing the fewest. Strong co-occurrence of HLA alleles, especially DR and DQ, made assigning TCR associations to individual alleles difficult. Because counts were too low, approximately 18 rarely observed V segments, including chromosome 9 orphons, were excluded from the earlier analysis of around 590 of the donors. Because HLA typing was missing for some donors at each locus, association tests included only the typed subset. In an earlier analysis of fewer than 750 of the donors, most TCR beta V segments were observed in productive rearrangements about 87% or about 30% of the time, broadly matching IMGT annotations. According to the authors, the approach could potentially be generalized to other disease states and immunological phenotypes. A later analysis found that HLA-associated TCR beta chains were more clonally expanded and had lower generation probabilities than equally common non-associated chains. Most CMV-associated TCR beta chains appeared to be HLA-restricted in a later analysis, and the HLA associations seemed to be driven largely by CMV exposure. A further reported finding was that TCR beta sequences accurately predicted the HLA-A and HLA-B alleles for most subjects in the first cohort. According to a later genetic analysis, donors in an Asian-associated ancestry cluster had fewer N-insertions in productive TCRs than the approximately 670-donor mean.

In total, fewer than 750 healthy bone marrow donors made up the cohort. At the time of sampling, every cohort member was nominally healthy, though immune exposures that went unrecorded were likely present. The donor tested CMV seropositive, placing the donor among the approximately 290 seropositive members of the cohort. Each donor provided a peripheral blood sample, and peripheral blood mononuclear cells were used for TCR beta sequencing. Genomic DNA extraction from the blood cell samples was performed with the Qiagen DNeasy Blood Extraction Kit. The library was obtained by the immunoSEQ multiplex PCR assay. For the multiplex PCR, a mixture combining 60 forward primers for TCR Vbeta segments and 13 reverse primers for TCR Jbeta segments was used. The CDR3 region of rearranged TCR beta genes was amplified from genomic DNA with a multiplex PCR assay. Amplified TCR beta libraries were sequenced as 87-base-pair reads on the Illumina HiSeq System. The paper's data handling went like this. A later analysis tallied roughly 80 million unique TCR beta chains across the 700 or so repertoires, and approximately 11 million of those chains were shared by two or more donors. Raw reads were error-corrected and collapsed into unique sequences by a nearest-neighbor algorithm in which closely related sequences were merged to remove PCR and sequencing errors. V, D and J gene segments were assigned by aligning CDR3 sequences to IMGT reference sequences. Each retained sequence needed at least a six-nucleotide match to both a V gene segment and a J gene segment. Rearrangements were classified as productive when the CDR3 lacked stop codons and remained in frame with V and J, and all other rearrangements were classified as non-productive. Following IMGT convention, CDR3 was defined as the stretch from the second conserved V-encoded cysteine to the conserved J-encoded phenylalanine. Sequences without an unambiguous match to a single V gene segment were excluded from the earlier analysis of about 630 of the donors. In an earlier analysis of 587 of the donors, a V segment was called functional when productive rearrangements were above 56.7%, and segregating when the standard deviation between donors exceeded 5%. To diagnose cytomegalovirus status from the catalog of TCR beta chain sequences, a statistical classification framework was built. V and J gene assignment, in a later analysis, came from comparing TCR nucleotide sequences with IMGT/GENE-DB human TR gene sequences. In a later analysis, CDR3 sequences and most-parsimonious VDJ recombination scenarios were assigned using the TCRdist pipeline. In a later analysis, each TCR beta chain was defined by its CDR3 amino acid sequence together with its V-gene family, and reads lacking a unique V-gene family were excluded. A later analysis removed 500 to 600 highly shared, low-generation-probability nucleotide sequences to deal with suspected cross-contamination and a sequencing artifact. In a later analysis, a clonal expansion index for each public chain was calculated from normalized within-repertoire ranks of inferred template counts. A later analysis computed generation probabilities with a VDJ recombination model fitted to out-of-frame rearrangements, and checked the results against IGoR. In a later analysis, hypergeometric tests were used to score TCR-TCR, TCR-HLA and TCR-CMV co-occurrence, with a repertoire-size bias correction applied to TCR pairs. False discovery rates were estimated in a later analysis by permuting HLA or CMV assignments 20 times. A later analysis grouped co-occurring TCRs with DBSCAN, adding TCRdist sequence similarity when clustering within HLA-allele-positive subsets. Co-occurrence clustering excluded repertoires with fewer than 30,000 or more than 120,000 public chains, plus five with anomalous nucleotide sharing. Drawn from immuneACCESS, this table holds only the in-frame rearrangements with V and J called that TCRdb kept. Clones are partly lost; checked studies trace under half to an unresolved V gene and leave the rest unexplained. V and J calls and clone size are as listed in that table; D and trimming were resolved from the DNA. Present in this sample are 120,000 or so clones, around 80% of which were seen just once. Jointly, the top ten make up approximately 11% of the sample.

The germline V gene encodes CDR1 SQVTM and CDR2 ANQGSEA. V is shortened by 5 bases, J by 3 bases, and the region joining them spans 13 bases. The CDR3, from cysteine to phenylalanine, totals 14 residues. Only the CDR3 DNA stays, 42 bases, in frame from base 1. The origin of this receptor is a young man in good health and CMV-seropositive. The V and J genes are TRBV29-1 and TRBJ1-4; the best D guess is TRBD1, with 6 bases matching. The material sequenced was PBMCs. The bases are TGCAGCGTTTCGGGGGGGCCGGCTAATGAAAAACTGTTTTTT. Translated, this gives CSVSGGPANEKLFF.